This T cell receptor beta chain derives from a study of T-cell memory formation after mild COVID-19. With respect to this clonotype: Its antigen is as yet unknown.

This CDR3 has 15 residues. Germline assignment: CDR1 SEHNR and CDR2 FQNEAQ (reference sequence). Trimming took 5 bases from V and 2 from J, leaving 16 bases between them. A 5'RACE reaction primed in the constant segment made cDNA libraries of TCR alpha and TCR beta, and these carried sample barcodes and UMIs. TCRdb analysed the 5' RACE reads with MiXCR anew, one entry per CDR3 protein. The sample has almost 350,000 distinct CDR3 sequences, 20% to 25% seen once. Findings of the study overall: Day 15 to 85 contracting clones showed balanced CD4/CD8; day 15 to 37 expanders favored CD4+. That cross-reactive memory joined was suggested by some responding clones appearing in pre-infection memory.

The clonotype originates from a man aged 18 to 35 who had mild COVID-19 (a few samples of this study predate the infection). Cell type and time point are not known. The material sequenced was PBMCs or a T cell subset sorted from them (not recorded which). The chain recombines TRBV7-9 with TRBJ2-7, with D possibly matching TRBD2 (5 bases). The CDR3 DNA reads TGTGCCAGCAGCACCATCAGGACGGGGACCTACGAGCAGTACTTC. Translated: CASSTIRTGTYEQYF.